This T cell receptor (beta chain) appears in the sequencing data of a study of T cell responses to AZD1222 COVID-19 vaccine. Clones were read by immunoSEQ multiplex PCR, and TCRdb kept only the in-frame ones, dropping some. The data contain 90,000 to 150,000 clones, roughly nine tenths of them singletons. General observations from the study: Elevations in Spike-specific TCR breadth and depth followed administration of two AZD1222 doses. Mapped onto spike, vaccine-associated CD4 TCRs spanned it and were dominant at 160-218 and 743-854.

In regard to this clone: The antigen is undetermined.

V dropped 3 bases and J dropped 1 base, with 15 bases sitting between them. The CDR3 consists of 15 residues. Germline CDR1 reads DFQATT; CDR2 reads SNEGSKA (reference sequence). The receptor was derived from an adult who received the AZD1222 COVID-19 vaccine. This sample comprised peripheral blood, obtained 28 days after the second AZD1222 dose. This sequence joins TRBV20-1 and TRBJ1-1; maybe TRBD1 (5 bases). The CDR3 loop is CSASLSITGNTEAFF. The CDR3 coding sequence is TGCAGTGCTAGTCTCAGTATTACAGGGAACACTGAAGCTTTCTTT.